A selection of T cell receptor beta chains follows, all from one sample in a study of monozygotic twins with inflammatory bowel disease. TCRdb reprocessed the 5' RACE reads and reports one entry per CDR3 protein, with no DNA. The sample holds over 150,000 distinct CDR3 sequences. Specimen: blood. These receptors were collected from a human donor with ulcerative colitis or Crohn's disease, or a healthy co-twin of an affected twin (not recorded which). The CDR3 runs from the conserved cysteine through the conserved F or W.

j_call: TRBJ2-2
v_call: TRBV7-2
cdr3_aa: CASSFGQMNTGELFF

j_call: TRBJ2-3
v_call: TRBV6-5
cdr3_aa: CASGRTGADTQYF

j_call: TRBJ2-2
v_call: TRBV4-2
cdr3_aa: CASSQDWLAGVTGELFF

j_call: TRBJ2-1
v_call: TRBV20-1
cdr3_aa: CSASLAEKEQFF

j_call: TRBJ1-2
v_call: TRBV11-2
cdr3_aa: CASSLVGTDYGYTF

j_call: TRBJ2-1
v_call: TRBV27
cdr3_aa: CASSSWERAGGGEQFF

j_call: TRBJ1-1
v_call: TRBV5-5
cdr3_aa: CASSLGVALNTEAFF

j_call: TRBJ1-5
v_call: TRBV6-2/TRBV6-3
cdr3_aa: CASSYSNKGGGNQPQHF

j_call: TRBJ2-1
v_call: TRBV6-1
cdr3_aa: CASREGLGPLHEQFF

j_call: TRBJ1-6
v_call: TRBV5-4
cdr3_aa: CASSLETMALDSPLHF

j_call: TRBJ2-1
v_call: TRBV28
cdr3_aa: CASSLFISGAHSELYNEQFF

j_call: TRBJ1-2
v_call: TRBV20-1
cdr3_aa: CSAGPPQGSGHTF

j_call: TRBJ1-2
v_call: TRBV11-2
cdr3_aa: CASSPPRKGYTF

j_call: TRBJ2-7
v_call: TRBV2
cdr3_aa: CASSQGPYGEQYF

j_call: TRBJ2-3
v_call: TRBV5-1
cdr3_aa: CASSLGLADLTDTQYF

j_call: TRBJ2-6
v_call: TRBV18
cdr3_aa: CASSPSQGAGANVLTF

j_call: TRBJ2-2
v_call: TRBV7-8
cdr3_aa: CASSLGMPSGSSDGTGELFF

j_call: TRBJ1-2
v_call: TRBV2
cdr3_aa: CASSDPSRGRNYGYTF

j_call: TRBJ2-2
v_call: TRBV12-3/TRBV12-4
cdr3_aa: CASISGLAGELFF

j_call: TRBJ2-1
v_call: TRBV12-3/TRBV12-4
cdr3_aa: CASSFNGREQFF

j_call: TRBJ2-6
v_call: TRBV5-4
cdr3_aa: CASSLDHSGANVLTF

j_call: TRBJ2-7
v_call: TRBV20-1
cdr3_aa: CSASLRSYEQYF

j_call: TRBJ2-5
v_call: TRBV7-9
cdr3_aa: CASSPTVQETQYF

j_call: TRBJ1-1
v_call: TRBV20-1
cdr3_aa: CSAHRGNSEAFF

j_call: TRBJ2-5
v_call: TRBV7-2
cdr3_aa: CASSFQKETQYF

j_call: TRBJ2-1
v_call: TRBV2
cdr3_aa: CASTNERGDYNEQFF

j_call: TRBJ2-7
v_call: TRBV7-2
cdr3_aa: CASSPRTGYEQYF

j_call: TRBJ2-1
v_call: TRBV24-1
cdr3_aa: CATSTGTSSYNEQFF

j_call: TRBJ2-3
v_call: TRBV13
cdr3_aa: CATTPGTSVHTDTQYF

j_call: TRBJ2-1
v_call: TRBV19
cdr3_aa: CASSSLGQGRHEQFF

j_call: TRBJ2-7
v_call: TRBV9
cdr3_aa: CASSATTGTSRPYEQYF

j_call: TRBJ1-1
v_call: TRBV18
cdr3_aa: CASSPPDRGAEAFF

j_call: TRBJ2-2
v_call: TRBV9
cdr3_aa: CASSKSHTGELFF

j_call: TRBJ1-1
v_call: TRBV7-2
cdr3_aa: CASSLVGQGDTEAFF

j_call: TRBJ1-5
v_call: TRBV29-1
cdr3_aa: CSVGMGDQPQHF

j_call: TRBJ2-7
v_call: TRBV28
cdr3_aa: CASSFGTKYEQYF

j_call: TRBJ1-1
v_call: TRBV2
cdr3_aa: CARDGQNTEAFF

j_call: TRBJ2-7
v_call: TRBV19
cdr3_aa: CASSIPGQAYEQYF

j_call: TRBJ2-2
v_call: TRBV7-3
cdr3_aa: CASSLQGGSNTGELFF

j_call: TRBJ2-7
v_call: TRBV20-1
cdr3_aa: CSAKIPPGPSYEQYF

j_call: TRBJ2-5
v_call: TRBV10-3
cdr3_aa: CAISGSEGQETQYF

j_call: TRBJ1-2
v_call: TRBV5-1
cdr3_aa: CASSLAGMGNYGYTF

j_call: TRBJ2-3
v_call: TRBV29-1
cdr3_aa: CSVAPPTDTQYF

j_call: TRBJ2-1
v_call: TRBV20-1
cdr3_aa: CSARGRGLSYNEQFF

j_call: TRBJ2-3
v_call: TRBV9
cdr3_aa: CASSVELADTQYF

j_call: TRBJ2-7
v_call: TRBV4-3
cdr3_aa: CASSQDQASGDYEQYF

j_call: TRBJ2-1
v_call: TRBV6-5
cdr3_aa: CASSYSGGSYNEQFF

j_call: TRBJ2-3
v_call: TRBV20-1
cdr3_aa: CSARGSGLAGFGDTQYF

j_call: TRBJ2-1
v_call: TRBV20-1
cdr3_aa: CSARDGTRLADGNEQFF

j_call: TRBJ2-3
v_call: TRBV7-8
cdr3_aa: CASSLWLAGRGDTQYF

j_call: TRBJ2-3
v_call: TRBV29-1
cdr3_aa: CSVRDIWDTQYF

j_call: TRBJ1-1
v_call: TRBV18
cdr3_aa: CASSPRIPALGDTEAFF

j_call: TRBJ2-5
v_call: TRBV12-3/TRBV12-4
cdr3_aa: CASTDLGTQYF